These 18 T cell receptor beta chains were all obtained from the same sample, sequenced in a study of CD8+CD57+ T cells in acquired aplastic anemia. Patients who underwent sequencing had shown CD8+CD57+ cell expansion by flow cytometry. TCR beta VDJ and CDR3 profiling used genomic DNA as template. TCRdb recomputed calls from the reads with MiXCR, one row per CDR3 protein. The sample contains 300,000 or so distinct CDR3 sequences, under 65% of which appear only once. Sequencing was performed on sorted CD4+, CD8+, or CD8+CD57+ T cells (not recorded which) from PBMCs. All receptors derive from a human donor with aplastic anemia.

This chain connects TRBV7-2 to TRBJ2-7; TRBD2 agrees at 11 bases. The CDR3 has 15 amino acids. V was pared by 5 bases and J by 1 base, with 4 bases of the junction left unmatched. The germline gives CDR1 SGHTA, CDR2 FQGNSA. The CDR3 is CASSRGTSGSYEQYF. In DNA, the CDR3 is TGTGCCAGCAGCCGCGGGACTAGCGGATCCTACGAGCAGTACTTC. Combining the CDR3 with reference TRBV7-2 and TRBJ2-7 gives the whole variable domain GAGVSQSPSNKVTEKGKDVELRCDPISGHTALYWYRQSLGQGLEFLIYFQGNSAPDKSGLPSDRFSAERTGGSVSTLTIQRTQQEDSAVYLCASSRGTSGSYEQYFGPGTRLTVT.

This clonotype was seen many times. As DNA, the CDR3 is TGCAGTGCAGCCACAGGGGCGTTTCAGCCCCAGCATTTT. Protein product: CSAATGAFQPQHF. The rearrangement joins TRBV20-1 to TRBJ1-5, with 7 bases identical to TRBD1. The CDR3 runs 13 residues. CDR1 is DFQATT, CDR2 SNEGSKA, per germline (reference sequence). Losses at the gene ends were 6 bases for V and 6 bases for J; bases not matched to a gene: 8.

The V call is TRBV19, the J call TRBJ1-1; no firm D call. CDR1 and CDR2 from the germline V gene are LNHDA and SQIVND (reference sequence). V was trimmed by 6 bases and J by 4 bases, leaving 6 bases between them. The length of the CDR3 is 11 residues. In nucleotides, the CDR3 is TGTGCCAGTAGGGTCCTCACTGAAGCTTTCTTT. Residues: CASRVLTEAFF.

The rearrangement joins TRBV10-2 to TRBJ1-6, with 11 bases matching TRBD1. V gave up 5 bases and J gave up 9 bases; unmatched junction bases: 6. The V gene's germline CDR1 is WSHSY and CDR2 SAAADI. The CDR3 runs to 15 residues. The CDR3, as DNA: TGCGCCAGCAGTTTTACCGGGACAGGGGGTTCACCCCTCCACTTT. It is translated as CASSFTGTGGSPLHF.

V usage is TRBV24-1 and J usage is TRBJ1-5; D is unresolved. This CDR3 contains 15 residues. Trimming pared 5 bases from V and 3 bases from J, leaving 13 bases between. CDR1 is KGHDR, CDR2 SFDVKD, per germline. CDR3 region: CATSVGPGPNQPQHF. In DNA form, the CDR3 reads TGTGCCACCAGTGTTGGTCCCGGGCCCAATCAGCCCCAGCATTTT.

Ten or more counts support this clonotype. The rearrangement uses TRBV10-2 and TRBJ2-5; no reliable D call. V lost 6 bases, J lost 4 bases, and 18 bases lay in between. The CDR3 totals 15 residues. In germline, CDR1 is WSHSY, CDR2 SAAADI. The chain's CDR3 is CASRRRGEVGETQYF. DNA of the CDR3: TGCGCCAGCAGGCGGCGCGGAGAGGTGGGAGAGACCCAGTACTTC.

The gene calls are TRBV11-2 and TRBJ2-1, with D possibly being TRBD1 or TRBD2 (6 bases each). This CDR3 spans 15 amino acids. Per germline, CDR1 SGHAT and CDR2 FQNNGV. The V and J ends lost 5 bases and 10 bases respectively, with 21 bases between them. This chain's CDR3 is CASSRTQGLAGEQFF. CDR3 coding DNA: TGTGCCAGCAGCCGGACACAGGGACTCGCGGGGGAGCAGTTCTTC.

This chain joins TRBV5-1 and TRBJ2-7, with 9 nucleotides matching TRBD1. The CDR3 consists of 14 residues. V lost 6 bases, J lost 4 bases, and 8 bases stayed unmatched. Looked up from germline, CDR1 is SGHRS and CDR2 is YFSETQ. CDR3 in amino acids: CASTTGTGSYEQYF. The CDR3 DNA sequence: TGCGCCAGCACAACCGGGACAGGGTCGTACGAGCAGTACTTC.

The chain combines TRBV20-1 with TRBJ2-1; tentatively, D is TRBD1 or TRBD2 (6 bases each). The V and J ends lost 0 bases and 15 bases respectively, with 15 bases between them. The CDR3 is 12 residues long. The V gene's germline CDR1 is DFQATT and CDR2 SNEGSKA (reference sequence). The CDR3, as DNA: TGCAGTGCTAGAGATACTGGAGGGGGAATGTTCTTC. This gives the protein CSARDTGGGMFF.

In the case of this clonotype: An end of the junction does not agree with germline; a read error may underlie this. The rearrangement uses TRBV7-2 and TRBJ2-3; D perhaps matches TRBD1 (5 bases). CDR1 is SGHTA and CDR2 is FQGNSA in the germline V gene. The CDR3 is 16 amino acids. CDR3 protein: CASSQDAGRRTDTQYF. CDR3 sequence (DNA): TGCGCCAGCAGCCAAGATGCAGGGCGCCGCACAGATACGCAGTATTTT.

For this clonotype: A much larger clone sits a single nucleotide away, making a read error possible. The rearrangement links TRBV3-1 to TRBJ1-1; D might be TRBD1 (6 bases). CDR1 LGHDT and CDR2 YNNKEL come from the germline V gene (reference sequence). The CDR3 is 13 amino acids. The V and J ends lost 5 bases and 7 bases respectively, with 14 bases between them. CDR3 DNA: TGTGCCAGCAGCTCTATACAGGGAGGTGAAGCTTTCTTT. As protein: CASSSIQGGEAFF.

This chain links TRBV5-1 with TRBJ1-5, with D perhaps matching TRBD1 (5 bases). With 5 bases removed from V and 1 base from J, the gap between germline ends came to 22 bases. From germline, CDR1 is SGHRS and CDR2 YFSETQ. The CDR3 spans 18 residues. The CDR3 loop reads CASSKRKGNTMSNQPQHF. In DNA, the CDR3 is TGCGCCAGCAGTAAGCGAAAGGGGAATACAATGAGCAATCAGCCCCAGCATTTT.

At least ten counts were recorded for this clonotype. This CDR3 is CASSYSGNTGELFF. The CDR3 nucleotides read TGTGCCAGCAGTTACTCTGGGAACACCGGGGAGCTGTTTTTT. The genes are TRBV6-5 and TRBJ2-2; D call uncertain. Trimming took off 0 bases at V and 1 base at J, with 3 bases between the two ends. This CDR3 has 14 residues. CDR1 and CDR2 (germline): MNHEY, SVGAGI.

This rearrangement joins TRBV24-1 to TRBJ2-2, with 10 bases that match TRBD2. Germline trimming cut 5 bases from V and 6 bases from J; bases unmatched to any gene: 8. The CDR3 contains 16 residues. Germline lookup yields CDR1 KGHDR and CDR2 SFDVKD. CDR3 loop: CATSGTSGFNAGELFF. The CDR3 DNA follows: TGTGCCACCAGTGGGACTAGCGGCTTTAATGCCGGGGAGCTGTTTTTT.

The sample holds many counts of this clonotype. The chain links TRBV7-2 to TRBJ2-5; 9 bases are a match to TRBD2. Germline V CDR1 and CDR2: SGHTA, FQGNSA. The CDR3 is 15 amino acids. V lost 3 bases, J lost 5 bases, and 7 bases stayed unmatched. The CDR3 nucleotides read TGTGCCAGCAGCTTCCGGCGGGGGGGCCTCGAGACCCAGTACTTC. Translated: CASSFRRGGLETQYF.

This clonotype has more than one count but fewer than ten. The genes are TRBV29-1 and TRBJ1-4, with unresolved D. The V gene's germline CDR1 is SQVTM and CDR2 ANQGSEA. The CDR3 loop spans 15 amino acids. V shed 4 bases and J shed 4 bases, with 16 bases lying between them. The CDR3 spells CSVGVASALNEKLFF. DNA of the CDR3: TGCAGCGTTGGGGTAGCGTCCGCTCTTAATGAAAAACTGTTTTTT.

The table lists this clonotype with many counts. The chain's CDR3 is CASRLGVMLPQHF. DNA for the CDR3: TGTGCCAGCAGGCTTGGGGTAATGTTGCCCCAGCATTTT. The chain couples TRBV11-1 to TRBJ1-5; D uncertain. V dropped 6 bases and J dropped 9 bases, with 15 bases sitting between them. The germline gives CDR1 SGHAT, CDR2 FQDESV (reference sequence). This CDR3 has 13 amino acids.

J is TRBJ2-7 and V is TRBV28; no clear D. Germline V lookup: CDR1 MDHEN, CDR2 SYDVKM. With 2 bases removed from V and 3 bases from J, the gap between germline ends came to 8 bases. The CDR3 covers 13 residues. The CDR3 protein is CASSLRPDYEQYF. CDR3 in DNA: TGTGCCAGCAGTTTAAGACCCGACTACGAGCAGTACTTC.